This passage covers 6 T cell receptor beta chains from one sample sequenced in a study of sequential checkpoint blockade in melanoma. Treatment of the sample: randomized to nivolumab then ipilimumab (arm A) or the reverse (arm B). The repertoire was sequenced with immunoSEQ multiplex PCR; TCRdb's copy has only in-frame clones and lacks some. Of fewer than 25,000 clones listed, 75% to 90% are singletons. The sequences come from CD8+ T cells sorted from blood (inferred from file names), collected from a patient given nivolumab and ipilimumab in sequence. These receptors came from a human donor with melanoma.

The chain recombines TRBV2 with TRBJ2-7, with TRBD1 identical over 7 bases. V lost 11 bases to trimming and J lost 4 bases; unmatched junction nucleotides: 8. Looked up from germline, CDR1 is SNHLY and CDR2 is FYNNEI. This CDR3 is 12 amino acids long. CDR3 in amino acids: CAYHLQGYEQYF. The CDR3 DNA is TGTGCCTACCACCTACAGGGGTACGAGCAGTACTTC.

This sequence joins TRBV7-9 and TRBJ2-5; 8 bases match TRBD2. Germline V gene sequence: CDR1 SEHNR, CDR2 FQNEAQ (reference sequence). The CDR3 contains 16 residues. V shed 3 bases and J 5 bases; nucleotides not matched to a gene: 11. In DNA, the CDR3 is TGTGCCAGCAGCTTGAGATCGGGGGGGCCTCTCGAGACCCAGTACTTC. This gives the protein CASSLRSGGPLETQYF.

The genes are TRBV27 and TRBJ2-1, with TRBD2 matching 9 bases. From germline, CDR1 is MNHEY and CDR2 SMNVEV (reference sequence). This CDR3 has 14 residues. V shed 7 bases and J 9 bases; nucleotides not matched to a gene: 10. CDR3 sequence: CASIGSGSTGEQFF. In nucleotides, the CDR3 is TGTGCCAGCATCGGTAGCGGGAGTACTGGTGAGCAGTTCTTC.

This sequence joins TRBV27 and TRBJ2-5; the D gene is possibly TRBD1 (6 bases). Trimming took 10 bases from V and 4 from J, leaving 13 bases between them. Germline assignment: CDR1 MNHEY and CDR2 SMNVEV (reference sequence). The CDR3 runs 12 residues. The CDR3 is CATRGQLETQYF. Here the CDR3 DNA reads TGTGCCACCCGCGGACAGCTAGAGACCCAGTACTTC.

The V call is TRBV7-9, the J call TRBJ2-7; 8 bases align to TRBD1. CDR3 length: 15 residues. V was pared by 1 base and J by 4 bases, with 6 bases of the junction left unmatched. The V gene's germline CDR1 is SEHNR and CDR2 FQNEAQ (reference sequence). The CDR3 DNA sequence: TGTGCCAGCAGCTTAGTCAGGGGGCCTCTTTACGAGCAGTACTTC. It codes for CASSLVRGPLYEQYF.

This chain joins TRBV19 and TRBJ2-2; 7 nucleotides align to TRBD1. The V gene's germline CDR1 is LNHDA and CDR2 SQIVND (reference sequence). This CDR3 is built from 13 residues. The junction had 4 bases not matched to a gene; V was cut back by 6 bases and J by 6 bases. The CDR3 loop reads CASSFQGAGELFF. The CDR3 DNA sequence: TGTGCCAGTAGCTTCCAGGGGGCCGGGGAGCTGTTTTTT.